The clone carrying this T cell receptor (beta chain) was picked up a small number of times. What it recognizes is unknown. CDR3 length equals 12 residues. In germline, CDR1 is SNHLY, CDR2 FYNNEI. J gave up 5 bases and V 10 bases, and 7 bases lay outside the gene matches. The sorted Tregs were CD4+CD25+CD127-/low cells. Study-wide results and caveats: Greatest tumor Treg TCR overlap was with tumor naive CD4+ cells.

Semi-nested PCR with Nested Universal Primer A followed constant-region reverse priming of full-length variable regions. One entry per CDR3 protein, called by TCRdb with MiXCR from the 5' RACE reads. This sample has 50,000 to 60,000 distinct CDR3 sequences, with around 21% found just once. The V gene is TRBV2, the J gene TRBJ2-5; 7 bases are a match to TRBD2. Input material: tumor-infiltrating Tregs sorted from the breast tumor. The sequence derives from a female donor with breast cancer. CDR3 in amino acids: CATRLASETQYF. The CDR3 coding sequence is TGTGCCACCAGACTAGCTTCCGAGACCCAGTACTTC.